These 23 T cell receptor beta chains were all obtained from the same sample, sequenced in a study of cytomegalovirus exposure and HLA in healthy donors. The method was immunoSEQ multiplex PCR; TCRdb's version includes in-frame clones alone and lacks a portion of them. This table has more than 85,000 clones, roughly nine tenths appearing once. The source material was PBMCs. The receptors derive from a woman in her late teens or twenties in good health and CMV-seropositive.

This clone was seen only once. CDR3 in DNA: TGTGCCAGTAGTACAGGACAGGGGGCGCGTTCACCCCTCCACTTT. Residues: CASSTGQGARSPLHF. The chain recombines TRBV19 with TRBJ1-6, with TRBD1 identical over 11 bases. V lost 4 bases, J lost 9 bases, and 5 bases stayed unmatched. CDR3 size: 15 residues. Per the germline V gene, CDR1 is LNHDA and CDR2 is SQIVND (reference sequence). Complete variable domain (other parts from reference TRBV19 and TRBJ1-6): DGGITQSPKYLFRKEGQNVTLSCEQNLNHDAMYWYRQDPGQGLRLIYYSQIVNDFQKGDIAEGYSVSREKKESFPLTVTSAQKNPTAFYLCASSTGQGARSPLHFGNGTRLTVT.

The V call is TRBV28, the J call TRBJ1-2, with unresolved D. The CDR3 contains 14 residues. Germline V gene sequence: CDR1 MDHEN, CDR2 SYDVKM. Trimming removed 6 bases at V and 5 bases at J, with 16 bases between. CDR3 amino acids: CASSDQRASYGYTF. DNA of the CDR3: TGTGCCAGCAGCGACCAGCGGGCCTCGTATGGCTACACCTTC.

This clone was picked up a small number of times. The genes are TRBV28 and TRBJ1-4, with 8 bases matching TRBD1. With 5 bases clipped from V and 5 bases from J, the junction kept 7 bases outside the gene matches. The CDR3 consists of 15 residues. Germline CDR1 and CDR2: MDHEN and SYDVKM. CDR3: CASSRLGQENEKLFF. The DNA for the CDR3 is TGTGCCAGCAGTAGATTGGGACAGGAAAATGAAAAACTGTTTTTT.

This clone showed up just once. The J gene is TRBJ2-7, the V gene TRBV5-8; 12 bases line up with TRBD1. Trimming at V came to 4 bases and at J to 5 bases, leaving 4 bases not matched to a gene. Germline CDR1 and CDR2: SGHTS and YDEGEE. This CDR3 has 14 residues. CDR3 nucleotide sequence: TGTGCCAGCAGCGGGGGACAGGGGGCGGACGAGCAGTACTTC. The encoded protein is CASSGGQGADEQYF.

This CDR3 reads CASSVGLAGVGSYNEQFF. DNA of the CDR3: TGTGCCAGCAGCGTAGGGCTAGCGGGAGTTGGATCCTACAATGAGCAGTTCTTC. The genes are TRBV9 and TRBJ2-1; TRBD2 matches at 10 bases. Germline CDR1 is SGDLS and CDR2 is YYNGEE. The CDR3 contains 18 residues. V trimming: 0 bases; J trimming: 1 base; junction bases outside the gene matches: 7.

This rearrangement joins TRBV19 to TRBJ1-4, with D unclear. V lost 5 bases to trimming and J lost 2 bases, with 6 bases between them. This CDR3 is built from 13 residues. The germline gives CDR1 LNHDA, CDR2 SQIVND (reference sequence). As DNA, the CDR3 is TGTGCCAGTAGTGACGGGACTAATGAAAAACTGTTTTTT. It codes for CASSDGTNEKLFF. Using reference TRBV19 and TRBJ1-4 for the parts outside the CDR3, the full variable domain is DGGITQSPKYLFRKEGQNVTLSCEQNLNHDAMYWYRQDPGQGLRLIYYSQIVNDFQKGDIAEGYSVSREKKESFPLTVTSAQKNPTAFYLCASSDGTNEKLFFGSGTQLSVL.

In its sample, this clone was seen once. This chain links TRBV11-3 with TRBJ1-3; a weak D match, TRBD1 (5 bases). The length of the CDR3 is 15 residues. Germline assignment: CDR1 SGHNT and CDR2 YENEEA. Between the trimmed V and J ends, which lost 3 bases and 1 base, there was a span of 10 bases. In nucleotides, the CDR3 is TGTGCCAGCAGCTTGGGGGGAAATTCTGGAAACACCATATATTTT. It codes for CASSLGGNSGNTIYF.

The chain uses TRBV5-4 and TRBJ1-1; 7 bases are a match to TRBD1. Germline V gene data show CDR1 as SGHNT and CDR2 as YYREEE (reference sequence). V lost 3 bases to trimming and J lost 6 bases; unmatched junction nucleotides: 11. The CDR3 covers 15 residues. CDR3 loop: CASSSVQGEYSEAFF. The CDR3 nucleotides are TGTGCCAGCAGCTCGGTTCAGGGGGAGTACTCTGAAGCTTTCTTT. Full variable domain (rest looked up from reference TRBV5-4 and TRBJ1-1): ETGVTQSPTHLIKTRGQQVTLRCSSQSGHNTVSWYQQALGQGPQFIFQYYREEENGRGNFPPRFSGLQFPNYSSELNVNALELDDSALYLCASSSVQGEYSEAFFGQGTRLTVV.

The rearrangement uses TRBV28 and TRBJ2-7; tentatively, D is TRBD1 (9 bases). The V end was cut by 5 bases, the J end by 1 base, with 15 bases between. CDR1 and CDR2 (germline): MDHEN, SYDVKM. The CDR3 consists of 15 residues. CDR3 nucleotides: TGTGCCAGCAGTCGGGGGGGACAGGGTTCCTACGAGCAGTACTTC. Translated, it gives CASSRGGQGSYEQYF.

V gene TRBV28 combines with J gene TRBJ2-3; 8 nucleotides match TRBD2. The CDR3 has 15 residues. The J segment lost 3 bases and the V segment lost 10 bases, leaving 12 bases of the junction unmatched. Germline loops: CDR1 MDHEN, CDR2 SYDVKM. CDR3 coding DNA: TGTGCCACCCAGTCTAGCGGGCTCGGGACAGATACGCAGTATTTT. Amino acids: CATQSSGLGTDTQYF.

This chain uses TRBV2 with TRBJ2-1; tentatively, D is TRBD1 (5 bases). The V end lost 4 bases, the J end lost 5 bases, and 12 bases lay between the germline ends. The CDR3 is made up of 14 amino acids. In germline, CDR1 is SNHLY, CDR2 FYNNEI. CDR3 in DNA: TGTGCCAGCAGTGTGCGGACACGTAACAATGAGCAGTTCTTC. It is translated as CASSVRTRNNEQFF.

The rearrangement joins TRBV5-6 to TRBJ2-7; no clear D gene. This CDR3 has 12 residues. In germline, CDR1 is SGHDT, CDR2 YYEEEE. Trimming shortened V by 4 bases and J by 3 bases, and 8 bases separated the two germline ends. The CDR3 sequence: CASSSRHYEQYF. CDR3 sequence (DNA): TGTGCCAGCAGCAGCAGGCACTACGAGCAGTACTTC.

This chain joins TRBV25-1 and TRBJ2-4; 9 bases agree with TRBD1. V gave up 4 bases and J gave up 0 bases; unmatched junction bases: 4. The germline CDR1 and CDR2 sequences are MGHDK and SYGVNS. The CDR3 runs to 16 residues. CDR3 bases: TGTGCCAGCAGTGGGGACAGGGCTCTAGCCAAAAACATTCAGTACTTC. This sequence encodes CASSGDRALAKNIQYF.

This clone was seen only a few times. The CDR3 nucleotides are TGTGCCTGCGTCGGCGGGGAAACCTACGAGCAGTACTTC. This sequence encodes CACVGGETYEQYF. The V call is TRBV6-1, the J call TRBJ2-7; tentatively, D is TRBD2 (6 bases). V lost 11 bases, J lost 2 bases, and 16 bases lay in between. The CDR3 totals 13 residues. Germline assignment: CDR1 MNHNS and CDR2 SASEGT.

CDR3 loop: CASTSSDSSNQPQHF. The DNA for the CDR3 is TGTGCCAGCACGTCGTCGGACAGTTCTAATCAGCCCCAGCATTTT. This rearrangement joins TRBV2 to TRBJ1-5, with a possible D match to TRBD1 (6 bases). This CDR3 comprises 15 residues. Trimming took 7 bases from V and 4 from J, leaving 17 bases between them. Germline V gives CDR1 SNHLY, CDR2 FYNNEI.

The chain combines TRBV11-3 with TRBJ2-7; 9 nucleotides align to TRBD1. Germline loops: CDR1 SGHNT, CDR2 YENEEA. J was trimmed by 3 bases and V by 5 bases; bases with no gene match: 5. There are 14 residues in the CDR3. For the CDR3, the DNA is TGTGCCAGCAGCCGGACAGGGGCGGGCTACGAGCAGTACTTC. The encoded protein is CASSRTGAGYEQYF.

This clone was counted a single time. The CDR3 bases are TGTGCCACCCAGCAGGTAGACTATGGCTACACCTTC. Its translation: CATQQVDYGYTF. The chain recombines TRBV6-1 with TRBJ1-2, with D uncertain. V lost 10 bases and J lost 3, with 12 bases in between. Germline assignment: CDR1 MNHNS and CDR2 SASEGT. The CDR3 extends over 12 amino acids.

This sequence joins TRBV28 and TRBJ1-1; D is undetermined. V lost 2 bases and J 1 base, leaving 14 bases between the germline ends. Germline lookup yields CDR1 MDHEN and CDR2 SYDVKM. The CDR3 is made up of 16 amino acids. The CDR3 DNA reads as TGTGCCAGCAGTTTAATTCTCGATGGTAGGAACACTGAAGCTTTCTTT. It encodes CASSLILDGRNTEAFF.

This clone was seen repeatedly, ten times or more. The V and J genes are TRBV11-3 and TRBJ2-7; D remains ambiguous. The V and J ends lost 1 base and 0 bases respectively, with 4 bases between them. This CDR3 comprises 13 residues. Germline CDR1 SGHNT, CDR2 YENEEA. The CDR3, as DNA: TGTGCCAGCAGCTTAGCCAACTCCTACGAGCAGTACTTC. It is translated as CASSLANSYEQYF.

V and J are TRBV11-3 and TRBJ2-7, with D unresolved. This CDR3 has 15 amino acids. Deletions cut 3 bases from V and 0 bases from J, with 12 bases between. Germline CDR1 and CDR2: SGHNT and YENEEA. The CDR3 here is CASSFGKESSYEQYF. For the CDR3, the DNA is TGTGCCAGCAGCTTCGGAAAGGAGAGCTCCTACGAGCAGTACTTC. Combining the CDR3 with reference TRBV11-3 and TRBJ2-7 gives the whole variable domain EAGVVQSPRYKIIEKKQPVAFWCNPISGHNTLYWYLQNLGQGPELLIRYENEEAVDDSQLPKDRFSAERLKGVDSTLKIQPAELGDSAVYLCASSFGKESSYEQYFGPGTRLTVT.

V gene TRBV28 combines with J gene TRBJ2-7, with 8 bases fitting TRBD1. The CDR3 consists of 12 residues. The ends lost 10 bases at V and 4 bases at J; junction bases unmatched: 6. Germline loops: CDR1 MDHEN, CDR2 SYDVKM. The CDR3 bases are TGTGCCATAGGACAGGGACGGTACGAGCAGTACTTC. It translates to CAIGQGRYEQYF.

In this sample, this clone turned up a few times. The rearrangement joins TRBV5-1 to TRBJ1-4; D possibly corresponds to TRBD1 (5 bases). The CDR3 contains 16 residues. Germline values: CDR1 SGHRS, CDR2 YFSETQ. Trimming took off 4 bases at V and 7 bases at J, with 20 bases between the two ends. CDR3 amino acids: CASSRAGGGEVEKLFF. The CDR3 region has the DNA TGCGCCAGCAGCCGAGCGGGGGGAGGGGAGGTTGAAAAACTGTTTTTT.

The V call is TRBV6-5, the J call TRBJ2-1, with D maybe TRBD2 (5 bases). This CDR3 has 15 residues. Looked up from germline, CDR1 is MNHEY and CDR2 is SVGAGI. V gave up 6 bases and J gave up 9 bases, with 21 bases separating them. CDR3 nucleotides: TGTGCCAGCAGGCCTCTAGAGGGCCTTGGTCCTGAGCAGTTCTTC. Protein: CASRPLEGLGPEQFF.